This record covers a single T cell receptor beta chain. The sample comes from a study of blood T cell repertoires in COVID-19. At the level of the study: Sources were T cells, B-cell-depleted T cells, or PBMCs; the material itself was cDNA or gDNA.

Per the original methods: Estimates of nucleated cell counts were drawn from the amplification of reference gene primers. Data came from immunoSEQ multiplex PCR; TCRdb stores just in-frame clones and leaves some out. V, J and clone size derive from that table, while D and trimming were established from the DNA sequence. The sample lists some 240,000 clones, about 86% occurring once. This TCR was sampled from a man younger than 45 with acute COVID-19. The sample comprised PBMCs or T cells enriched from blood (not recorded which).

CDR3 DNA sequence: TGTGCCAGCAGCCAAGTGACATCTGTTTCACCCCTCCACTTT. Amino acid sequence: CASSQVTSVSPLHF. The chain has TRBV14 and TRBJ1-6; D unclear. Germline loops: CDR1 SGHDN, CDR2 FVKESK. This CDR3 is 14 amino acids long. The V end was cut by 1 base, the J end by 9 bases, with 10 bases between.